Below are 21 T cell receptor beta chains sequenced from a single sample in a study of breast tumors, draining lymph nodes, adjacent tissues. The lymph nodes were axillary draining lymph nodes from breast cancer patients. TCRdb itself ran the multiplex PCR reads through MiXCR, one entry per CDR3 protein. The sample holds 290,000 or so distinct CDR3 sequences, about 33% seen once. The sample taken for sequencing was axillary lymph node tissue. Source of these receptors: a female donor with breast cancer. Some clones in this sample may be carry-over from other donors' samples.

The CDR3 nucleotides read TGTGCCAGCAAACGGGACAGGGGGGGGGCGAACACCGGGGAGCTGTTTTTT. It specifies CASKRDRGGANTGELFF. The genes are TRBV12-5 and TRBJ2-2, with 11 bases fitting TRBD1. CDR1 and CDR2 from the germline V gene are LGHNT and FRNRAP. The CDR3 has 17 amino acids.

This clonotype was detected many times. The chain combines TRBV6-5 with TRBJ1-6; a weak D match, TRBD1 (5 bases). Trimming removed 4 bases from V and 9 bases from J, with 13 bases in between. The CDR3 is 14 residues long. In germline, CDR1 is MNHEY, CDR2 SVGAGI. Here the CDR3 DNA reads TGTGCCAGCAGTTCCATGTGGGGGGGTTCACCCCTCCACTTT. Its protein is CASSSMWGGSPLHF.

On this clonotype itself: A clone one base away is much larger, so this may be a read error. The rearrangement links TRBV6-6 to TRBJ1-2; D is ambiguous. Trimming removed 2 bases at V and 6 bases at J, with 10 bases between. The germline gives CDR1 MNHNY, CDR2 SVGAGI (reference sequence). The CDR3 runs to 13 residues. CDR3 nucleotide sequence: TGTGCCAGCAGTTACGCGGGCAGCGATGGCTACACCTTC. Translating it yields CASSYAGSDGYTF.

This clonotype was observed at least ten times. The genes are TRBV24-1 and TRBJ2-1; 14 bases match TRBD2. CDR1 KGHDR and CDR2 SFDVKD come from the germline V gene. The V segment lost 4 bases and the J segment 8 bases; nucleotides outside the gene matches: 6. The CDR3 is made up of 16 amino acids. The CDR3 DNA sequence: TGTGCCACCAGTGACTACGGACTAGCGGGAGGTGATGAGCAGTTCTTC. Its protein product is CATSDYGLAGGDEQFF.

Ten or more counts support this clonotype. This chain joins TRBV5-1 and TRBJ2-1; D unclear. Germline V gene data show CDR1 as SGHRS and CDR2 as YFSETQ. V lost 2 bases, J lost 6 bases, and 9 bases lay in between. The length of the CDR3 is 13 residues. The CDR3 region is CASSFGTLNEQFF. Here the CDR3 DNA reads TGCGCCAGCAGCTTCGGCACCCTCAATGAGCAGTTCTTC.

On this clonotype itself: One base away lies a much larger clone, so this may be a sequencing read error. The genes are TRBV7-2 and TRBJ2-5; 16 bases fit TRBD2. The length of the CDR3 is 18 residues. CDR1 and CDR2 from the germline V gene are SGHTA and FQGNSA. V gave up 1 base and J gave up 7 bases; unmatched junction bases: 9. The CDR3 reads CASSLGRGLAGGPRTQYF. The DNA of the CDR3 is TGTGCCAGCAGCTTAGGGAGGGGACTAGCGGGAGGGCCGAGGACCCAGTACTTC.

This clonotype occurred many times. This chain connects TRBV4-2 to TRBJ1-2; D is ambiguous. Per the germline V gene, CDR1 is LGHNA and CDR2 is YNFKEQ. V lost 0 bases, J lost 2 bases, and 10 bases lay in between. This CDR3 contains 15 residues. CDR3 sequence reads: CASSQDQSLNYGYTF. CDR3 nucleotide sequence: TGTGCCAGCAGCCAAGACCAGTCACTAAACTATGGCTACACCTTC.

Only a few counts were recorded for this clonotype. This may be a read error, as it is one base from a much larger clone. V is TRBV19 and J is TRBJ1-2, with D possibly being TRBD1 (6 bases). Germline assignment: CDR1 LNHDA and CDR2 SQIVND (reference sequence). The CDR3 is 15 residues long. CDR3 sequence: CASSIQGRSSYGHTF. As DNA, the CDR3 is TGTGCCAGTAGTATACAGGGGCGATCCAGCTATGGCCACACCTTC. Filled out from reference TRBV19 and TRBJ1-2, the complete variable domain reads DGGITQSPKYLFRKEGQNVTLSCEQNLNHDAMYWYRQDPGQGLRLIYYSQIVNDFQKGDIAEGYSVSREKKESFPLTVTSAQKNPTAFYLCASSIQGRSSYGHTFGSGTRLTVV.

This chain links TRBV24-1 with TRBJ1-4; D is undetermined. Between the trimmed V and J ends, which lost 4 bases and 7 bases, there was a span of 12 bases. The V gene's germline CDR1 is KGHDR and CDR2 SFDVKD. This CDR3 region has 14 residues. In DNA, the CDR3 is TGTGCCACCAGTGACCTCCTTGAGGGTGAAAAACTGTTTTTT. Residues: CATSDLLEGEKLFF.

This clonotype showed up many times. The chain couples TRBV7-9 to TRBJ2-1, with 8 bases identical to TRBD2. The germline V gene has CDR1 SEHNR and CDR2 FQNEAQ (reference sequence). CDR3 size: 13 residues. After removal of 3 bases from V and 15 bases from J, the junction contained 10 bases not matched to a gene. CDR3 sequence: CASSFHSGTRMFF. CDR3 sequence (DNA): TGTGCCAGCAGCTTCCATTCGGGGACTAGGATGTTCTTC.

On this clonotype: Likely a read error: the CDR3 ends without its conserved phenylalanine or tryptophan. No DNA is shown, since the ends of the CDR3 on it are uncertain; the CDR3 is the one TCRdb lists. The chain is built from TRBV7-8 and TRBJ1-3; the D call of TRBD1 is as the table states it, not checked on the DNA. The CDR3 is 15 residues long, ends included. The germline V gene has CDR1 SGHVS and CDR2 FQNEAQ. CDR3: CASGTPLVSGNTIHL.

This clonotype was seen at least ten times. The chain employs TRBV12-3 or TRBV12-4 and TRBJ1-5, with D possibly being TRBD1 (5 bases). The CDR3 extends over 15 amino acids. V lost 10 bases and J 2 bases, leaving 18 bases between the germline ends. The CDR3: CAIRLAGGGNQPQHF. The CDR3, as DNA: TGTGCCATCCGCCTAGCGGGGGGGGGCAATCAGCCCCAGCATTTT.

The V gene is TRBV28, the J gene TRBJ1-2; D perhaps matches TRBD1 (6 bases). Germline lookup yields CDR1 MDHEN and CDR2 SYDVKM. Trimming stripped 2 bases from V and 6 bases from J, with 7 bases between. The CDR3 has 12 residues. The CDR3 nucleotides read TGTGCCAGCAGTTTAAACAGGGATGGCTACACCTTC. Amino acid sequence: CASSLNRDGYTF.

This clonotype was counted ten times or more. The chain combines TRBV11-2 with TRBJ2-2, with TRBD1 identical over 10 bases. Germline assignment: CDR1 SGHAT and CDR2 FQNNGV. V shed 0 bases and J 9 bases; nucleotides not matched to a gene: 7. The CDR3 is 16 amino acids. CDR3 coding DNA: TGTGCCAGCAGCTTAGACCGGACAGGGGGGGGCCGGGAGCTGTTTTTT. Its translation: CASSLDRTGGGRELFF. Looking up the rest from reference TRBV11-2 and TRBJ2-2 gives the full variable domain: EAGVAQSPRYKIIEKRQSVAFWCNPISGHATLYWYQQILGQGPKLLIQFQNNGVVDDSQLPKDRFSAERLKGVDSTLKIQPAKLEDSAVYLCASSLDRTGGGRELFFGEGSRLTVL.

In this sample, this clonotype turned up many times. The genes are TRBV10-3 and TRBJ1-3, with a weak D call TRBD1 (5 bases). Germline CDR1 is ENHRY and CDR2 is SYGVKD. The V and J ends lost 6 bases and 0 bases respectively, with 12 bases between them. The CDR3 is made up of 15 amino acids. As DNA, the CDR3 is TGTGCCATCAGCCCCGACAGATTCTCTGGAAACACCATATATTTT. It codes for CAISPDRFSGNTIYF.

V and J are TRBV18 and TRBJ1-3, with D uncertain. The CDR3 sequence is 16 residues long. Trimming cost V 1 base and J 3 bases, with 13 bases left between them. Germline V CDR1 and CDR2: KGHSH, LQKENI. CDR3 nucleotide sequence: TGTGCCAGCTCACCACAGGGCCCCGGTAGTGGAAACACCATATATTTT. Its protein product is CASSPQGPGSGNTIYF.

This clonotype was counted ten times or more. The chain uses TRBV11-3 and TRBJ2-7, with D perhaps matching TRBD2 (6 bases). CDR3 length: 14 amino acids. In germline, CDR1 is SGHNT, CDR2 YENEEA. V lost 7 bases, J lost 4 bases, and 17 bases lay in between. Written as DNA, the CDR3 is TGTGCCAGCACTCCTCTAGCGACCGGTTACGAGCAGTACTTC. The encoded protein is CASTPLATGYEQYF.

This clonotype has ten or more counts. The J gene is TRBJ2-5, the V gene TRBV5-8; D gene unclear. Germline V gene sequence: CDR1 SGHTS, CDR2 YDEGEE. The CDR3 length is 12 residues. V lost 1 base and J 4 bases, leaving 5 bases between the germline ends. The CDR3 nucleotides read TGTGCCAGCAGCTTGTTGACAGAGACCCAGTACTTC. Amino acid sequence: CASSLLTETQYF.

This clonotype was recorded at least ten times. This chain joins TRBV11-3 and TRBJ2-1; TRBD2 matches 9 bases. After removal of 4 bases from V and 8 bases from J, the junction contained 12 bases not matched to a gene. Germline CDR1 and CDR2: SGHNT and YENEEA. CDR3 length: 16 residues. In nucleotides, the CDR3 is TGTGCCAGCAGCTCCTTTAATAGCGGGAGTTTGGATGAGCAGTTCTTC. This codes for CASSSFNSGSLDEQFF. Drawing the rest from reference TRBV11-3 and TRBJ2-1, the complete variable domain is EAGVVQSPRYKIIEKKQPVAFWCNPISGHNTLYWYLQNLGQGPELLIRYENEEAVDDSQLPKDRFSAERLKGVDSTLKIQPAELGDSAVYLCASSSFNSGSLDEQFFGPGTRLTVL.

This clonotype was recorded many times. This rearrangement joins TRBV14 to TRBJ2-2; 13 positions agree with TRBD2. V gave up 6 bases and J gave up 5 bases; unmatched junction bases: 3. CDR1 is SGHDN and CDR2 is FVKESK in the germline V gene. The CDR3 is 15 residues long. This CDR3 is CASRQTSGRTGELFF. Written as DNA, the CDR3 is TGTGCCAGCAGACAGACTAGCGGGAGGACCGGGGAGCTGTTTTTT.

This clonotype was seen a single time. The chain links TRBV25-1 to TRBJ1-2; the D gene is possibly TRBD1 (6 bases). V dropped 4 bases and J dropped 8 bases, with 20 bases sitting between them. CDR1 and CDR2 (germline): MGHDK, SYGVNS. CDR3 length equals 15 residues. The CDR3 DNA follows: TGTGCCAGCAGTGTACCGGGGCAGGGGACCCGCGGCTACACCTTC. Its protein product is CASSVPGQGTRGYTF.